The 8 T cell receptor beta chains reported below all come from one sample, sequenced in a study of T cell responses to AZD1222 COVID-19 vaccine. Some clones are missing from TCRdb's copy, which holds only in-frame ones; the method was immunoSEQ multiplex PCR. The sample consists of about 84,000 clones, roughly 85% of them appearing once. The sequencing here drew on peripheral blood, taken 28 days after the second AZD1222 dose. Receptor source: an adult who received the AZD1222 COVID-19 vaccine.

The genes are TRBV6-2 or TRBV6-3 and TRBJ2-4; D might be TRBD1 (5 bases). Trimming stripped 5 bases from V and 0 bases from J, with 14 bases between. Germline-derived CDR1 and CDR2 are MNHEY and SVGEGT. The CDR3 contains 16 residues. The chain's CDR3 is CASSTPDRLAKNIQYF. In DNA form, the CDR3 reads TGTGCCAGCAGTACCCCCGACAGATTAGCCAAAAACATTCAGTACTTC.

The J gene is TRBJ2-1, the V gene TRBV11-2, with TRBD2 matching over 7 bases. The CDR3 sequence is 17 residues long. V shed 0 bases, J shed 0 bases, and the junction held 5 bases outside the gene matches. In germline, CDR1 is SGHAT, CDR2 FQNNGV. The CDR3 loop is CASSLDGGGSSYNEQFF. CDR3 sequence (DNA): TGTGCCAGCAGCTTAGACGGTGGCGGGAGCTCCTACAATGAGCAGTTCTTC.

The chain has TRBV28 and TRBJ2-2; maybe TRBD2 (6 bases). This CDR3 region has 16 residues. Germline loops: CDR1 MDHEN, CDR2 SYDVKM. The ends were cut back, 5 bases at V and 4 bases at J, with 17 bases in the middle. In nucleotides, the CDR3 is TGTGCCAGCAGTGCCACCGGGACTCTAGGCACCGGGGAGCTGTTTTTT. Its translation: CASSATGTLGTGELFF.

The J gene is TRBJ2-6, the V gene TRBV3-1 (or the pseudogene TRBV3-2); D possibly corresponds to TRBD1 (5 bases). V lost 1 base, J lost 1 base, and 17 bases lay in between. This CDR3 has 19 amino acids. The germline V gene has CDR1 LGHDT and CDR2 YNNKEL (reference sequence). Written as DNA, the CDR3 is TGTGCCAGCAGCCAAGCGACAGAATTTCCCCAATCTGGGGCCAACGTCCTGACTTTC. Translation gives CASSQATEFPQSGANVLTF.

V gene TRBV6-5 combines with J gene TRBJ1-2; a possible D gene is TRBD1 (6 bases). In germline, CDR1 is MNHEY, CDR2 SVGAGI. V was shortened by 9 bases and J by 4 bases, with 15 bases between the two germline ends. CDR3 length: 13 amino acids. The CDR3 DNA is TGTGCCAGTAAGCTGGGGGGCGCCTATGGCTACACCTTC. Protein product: CASKLGGAYGYTF.

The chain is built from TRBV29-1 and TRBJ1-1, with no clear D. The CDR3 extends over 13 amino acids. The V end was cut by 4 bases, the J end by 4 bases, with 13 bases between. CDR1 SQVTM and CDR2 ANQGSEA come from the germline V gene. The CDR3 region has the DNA TGCAGCGTTGTCCCCGGATGGAGCACTGAAGCTTTCTTT. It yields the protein CSVVPGWSTEAFF. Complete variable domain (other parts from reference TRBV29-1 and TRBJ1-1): SAVISQKPSRDICQRGTSLTIQCQVDSQVTMMFWYRQQPGQSLTLIATANQGSEATYESGFVIDKFPISRPNLTFSTLTVSNMSPEDSSIYLCSVVPGWSTEAFFGQGTRLTVV.

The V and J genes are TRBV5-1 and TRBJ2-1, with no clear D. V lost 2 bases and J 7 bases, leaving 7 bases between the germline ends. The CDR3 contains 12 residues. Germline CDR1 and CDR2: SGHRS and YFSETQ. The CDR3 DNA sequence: TGCGCCAGCAGCTTATGGGATAATGAGCAGTTCTTC. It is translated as CASSLWDNEQFF.

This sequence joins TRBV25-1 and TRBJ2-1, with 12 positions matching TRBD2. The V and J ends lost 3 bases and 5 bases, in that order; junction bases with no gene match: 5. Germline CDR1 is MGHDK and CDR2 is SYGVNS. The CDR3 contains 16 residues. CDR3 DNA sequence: TGTGCCAGCAGTGAGAGCGGACTAGCGGGGAACAATGAGCAGTTCTTC. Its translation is CASSESGLAGNNEQFF. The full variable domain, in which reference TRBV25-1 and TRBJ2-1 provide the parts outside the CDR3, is EADIYQTPRYLVIGTGKKITLECSQTMGHDKMYWYQQDPGMELHLIHYSYGVNSTEKGDLSSESTVSRIRTEHFPLTLESARPSHTSQYLCASSESGLAGNNEQFFGPGTRLTVL.